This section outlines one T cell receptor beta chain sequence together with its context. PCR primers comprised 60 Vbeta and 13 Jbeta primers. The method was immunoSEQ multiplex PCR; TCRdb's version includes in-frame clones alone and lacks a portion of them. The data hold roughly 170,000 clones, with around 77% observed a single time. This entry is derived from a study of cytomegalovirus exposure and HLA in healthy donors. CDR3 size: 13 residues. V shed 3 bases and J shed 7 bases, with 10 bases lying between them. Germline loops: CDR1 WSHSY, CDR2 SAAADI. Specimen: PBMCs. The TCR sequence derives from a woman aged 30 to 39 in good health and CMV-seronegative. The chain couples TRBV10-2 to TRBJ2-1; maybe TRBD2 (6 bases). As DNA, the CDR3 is TGCGCCAGCAGTGAACTAGCCACAAATGAGCAGTTCTTC. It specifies CASSELATNEQFF.